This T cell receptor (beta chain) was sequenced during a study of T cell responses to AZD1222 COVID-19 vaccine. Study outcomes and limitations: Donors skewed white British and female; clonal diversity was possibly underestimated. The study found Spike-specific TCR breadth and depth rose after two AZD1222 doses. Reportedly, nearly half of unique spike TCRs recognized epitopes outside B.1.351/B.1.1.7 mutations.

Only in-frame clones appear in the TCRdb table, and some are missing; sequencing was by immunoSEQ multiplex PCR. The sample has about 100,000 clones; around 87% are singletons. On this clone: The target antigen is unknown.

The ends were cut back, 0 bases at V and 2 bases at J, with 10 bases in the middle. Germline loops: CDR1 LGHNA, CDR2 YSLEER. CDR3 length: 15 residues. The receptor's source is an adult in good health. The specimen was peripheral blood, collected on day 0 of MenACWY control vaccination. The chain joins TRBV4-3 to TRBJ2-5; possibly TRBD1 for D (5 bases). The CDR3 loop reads CASSQEWGRQETQYF. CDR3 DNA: TGCGCCAGCAGCCAAGAATGGGGCAGACAAGAGACCCAGTACTTC.